The 30 T cell receptor beta chains below come from one sample, sequenced in a study of identical twins. TCRdb re-analysed the 5' RACE reads in MiXCR, keeping a single row per CDR3 protein. The data show around 340,000 distinct CDR3 sequences, around 12% seen once. These data are also associated with another study on yellow fever vaccine responses in identical twins.

The sequencing input was CD8+ T cells sorted from blood. These receptors all come from a woman younger than 30 in good health.

This sequence joins TRBV6-5 and TRBJ2-2, with D possibly matching TRBD2 (5 bases). The CDR3 totals 16 residues. Germline lookup yields CDR1 MNHEY and CDR2 SVGAGI. Trimming left V 2 bases short and J 2 bases short, with 12 bases between. The CDR3 DNA follows: TGTGCCAGCAGTTACACGAGGGAGACCAACACCGGGGAGCTGTTTTTT. This translates into CASSYTRETNTGELFF.

This clonotype came up a few times. V usage is TRBV28 and J usage is TRBJ2-1; no clear D. This CDR3 contains 14 residues. Germline CDR1 MDHEN, CDR2 SYDVKM. V was cut by 10 bases and J by 2 bases, with 15 bases left in between. The DNA of the CDR3 is TGTGCCACTCAGAGTGGTTGGGCCTACAATGAGCAGTTCTTC. Its protein is CATQSGWAYNEQFF.

This sequence joins TRBV4-2 and TRBJ2-7; D is possibly TRBD2 (6 bases). Trimming removed 5 bases from V and 2 bases from J, with 13 bases in between. CDR3 length: 14 residues. Germline V gene lookup returns CDR1 LGHNA and CDR2 YNFKEQ. The CDR3 DNA follows: TGTGCCAGCAGCGAACGCGGGACCACCTACGAGCAGTACTTC. This translates into CASSERGTTYEQYF.

The chain uses TRBV20-1 and TRBJ2-1, with D perhaps TRBD1 (7 bases). V was shortened by 1 base and J by 5 bases, with 18 bases between the two germline ends. Looked up from germline, CDR1 is DFQATT and CDR2 is SNEGSKA (reference sequence). The CDR3 has 16 amino acids. The CDR3 coding sequence is TGCAGTGCTAGAGGGGGGGACAGCCCCCACCACAATGAGCAGTTCTTC. Its protein product is CSARGGDSPHHNEQFF.

This chain connects TRBV12-3 or TRBV12-4 to TRBJ2-3; 7 positions match TRBD2. CDR3 length: 18 amino acids. The V gene end was trimmed by 4 bases and the J gene end by 0 bases; junction bases not matched to a gene: 13. The CDR3 sequence is CASSSGRGNRTSTDTQYF. CDR3 nucleotide sequence: TGTGCCAGCAGTTCAGGGAGGGGCAACAGAACAAGCACAGATACGCAGTATTTT.

The chain is built from TRBV3-1 and TRBJ1-6; TRBD1 is a possible D gene (5 bases). Germline V gives CDR1 LGHDT, CDR2 YNNKEL (reference sequence). Trimming stripped 1 base from V and 2 bases from J, with 12 bases between. The CDR3 has 17 amino acids. The CDR3 loop reads CASSQARGEAYNSPLHF. The CDR3 region has the DNA TGTGCCAGCAGCCAAGCGCGGGGGGAGGCCTATAATTCACCCCTCCACTTT.

This clonotype was counted between two and nine times. The chain combines TRBV20-1 with TRBJ1-6; D uncertain. Per the germline V gene, CDR1 is DFQATT and CDR2 is SNEGSKA (reference sequence). V lost 5 bases and J lost 1, with 3 bases in between. There are 12 residues in the CDR3. The CDR3 here is CSAVSYNSPLHF. CDR3 nucleotide sequence: TGCAGTGCTGTGTCCTATAATTCACCCCTCCACTTT.

In its sample, this clonotype was seen a few times. The chain couples TRBV20-1 to TRBJ2-5; maybe TRBD1 (7 bases). The germline gives CDR1 DFQATT, CDR2 SNEGSKA (reference sequence). The CDR3 spans 16 residues. The V end was cut by 6 bases, the J end by 4 bases, with 24 bases between. The CDR3 reads CSARDRQGWGLETQYF. CDR3 sequence (DNA): TGCAGTGCCCGCGATAGACAGGGTTGGGGACTAGAGACCCAGTACTTC.

V gene TRBV7-2 combines with J gene TRBJ2-3, with 9 bases fitting TRBD1. Germline trimming cut 6 bases from V and 3 bases from J; bases unmatched to any gene: 13. This CDR3 contains 17 residues. The germline V gene encodes CDR1 SGHTA and CDR2 FQGNSA. CDR3 residues: CASSLIPRDRVTDTQYF. The CDR3, as DNA: TGTGCCAGCAGTCTTATCCCCCGGGACAGGGTTACAGATACGCAGTATTTT.

This clonotype was detected a few times. The chain joins TRBV10-3 to TRBJ2-3; 7 nucleotides match TRBD2. The CDR3 is 14 amino acids. In germline, CDR1 is ENHRY, CDR2 SYGVKD. With 6 bases clipped from V and 5 bases from J, the junction kept 8 bases outside the gene matches. CDR3: CAIRSGGSGDTQYF. CDR3 in DNA: TGTGCCATCAGATCGGGCGGGAGTGGAGATACGCAGTATTTT.

This clonotype showed up many times. The rearrangement uses TRBV11-2 and TRBJ2-5, with unresolved D. Per the germline V gene, CDR1 is SGHAT and CDR2 is FQNNGV. V was shortened by 1 base and J by 14 bases, with 11 bases between the two germline ends. CDR3 length: 11 residues. CDR3 nucleotides: TGTGCCAGCAGCTTAGGGGGAATGCTCTACTTC. Amino acid sequence: CASSLGGMLYF.

V and J are TRBV20-1 and TRBJ2-7; weak D call: TRBD1 (6 bases). CDR1 and CDR2 (germline): DFQATT, SNEGSKA (reference sequence). There are 14 residues in the CDR3. Trimming stripped 5 bases from V and 3 bases from J, with 17 bases between. The CDR3 sequence is CSASAGTLNYEQYF. The CDR3 DNA sequence: TGCAGTGCTTCCGCCGGGACACTGAACTACGAGCAGTACTTC.

This clonotype was seen many times. The chain joins TRBV27 to TRBJ2-3, with a possible D match to TRBD2 (5 bases). Per the germline V gene, CDR1 is MNHEY and CDR2 is SMNVEV (reference sequence). This CDR3 region has 14 residues. With 6 bases removed from V and 6 bases from J, the gap between germline ends came to 16 bases. In nucleotides, the CDR3 is TGTGCCAGCAGCAGCGGCCTCCCGGGGGATACGCAGTATTTT. This gives the protein CASSSGLPGDTQYF.

CDR3 in amino acids: CASSETEYNEQFF. CDR3 DNA sequence: TGTGCCAGCAGTGAAACAGAATACAATGAGCAGTTCTTC. V gene TRBV6-4 combines with J gene TRBJ2-1; D remains ambiguous. This CDR3 contains 13 residues. Trimming took 3 bases from V and 4 from J, leaving 7 bases between them. Germline V gene data show CDR1 as MRHNA and CDR2 as SNTAGT.

This clonotype was counted only a few times. The chain joins TRBV13 to TRBJ1-4, with a weak D call TRBD1 (6 bases). This CDR3 has 14 amino acids. V lost 5 bases and J lost 4, with 11 bases in between. Germline V gene sequence: CDR1 PRHDT, CDR2 FYEKMQ (reference sequence). Written as DNA, the CDR3 is TGTGCCAGCAGCCCCGGGACAAATAATGAAAAACTGTTTTTT. This translates into CASSPGTNNEKLFF.

This clonotype was seen repeatedly, ten times or more. The chain couples TRBV7-9 to TRBJ2-1, with D unresolved. Germline V gene lookup returns CDR1 SEHNR and CDR2 FQNEAQ (reference sequence). The CDR3 extends over 15 amino acids. V lost 5 bases and J 0 bases, leaving 11 bases between the germline ends. This CDR3 is CASSRDISSYNEQFF. DNA of the CDR3: TGTGCCAGCAGCCGCGACATAAGCTCCTACAATGAGCAGTTCTTC.

The table lists this clonotype with a few counts. The chain employs TRBV11-2 and TRBJ2-1, with 7 nucleotides matching TRBD1. The germline V gene encodes CDR1 SGHAT and CDR2 FQNNGV. The CDR3 sequence is 18 residues long. Germline trimming cut 2 bases from V and 6 bases from J; bases unmatched to any gene: 16. This CDR3 is CASSLSIIGTVRGNEQFF. CDR3 DNA: TGTGCCAGCAGCTTATCTATTATCGGGACAGTCAGGGGCAATGAGCAGTTCTTC.

This clonotype was observed a few times. The V call is TRBV29-1, the J call TRBJ2-7; D is ambiguous. The CDR3 covers 12 residues. V was cut by 5 bases and J by 4 bases, with 12 bases left in between. Germline V gene sequence: CDR1 SQVTM, CDR2 ANQGSEA. This chain's CDR3 is CSVQVNNYEQYF. CDR3 coding DNA: TGCAGCGTTCAGGTTAATAATTACGAGCAGTACTTC.

This clonotype was seen only a few times. This sequence joins TRBV2 and TRBJ2-3; 8 positions agree with TRBD2. This CDR3 is built from 15 residues. Germline lookup yields CDR1 SNHLY and CDR2 FYNNEI. Trimming cost V 3 bases and J 4 bases; bases outside gene matches: 6. The CDR3 DNA reads as TGTGCCAGCAGTGAGGGGAGCGGGAGTGCAGATACGCAGTATTTT. Translating gives CASSEGSGSADTQYF.

This clonotype was seen many times. The chain links TRBV10-1 to TRBJ2-7; 7 bases align to TRBD2. The CDR3 is made up of 13 amino acids. V gave up 4 bases and J gave up 2 bases; unmatched junction bases: 2. The germline V gene has CDR1 WNHNN and CDR2 SYGVQD (reference sequence). CDR3 sequence (DNA): TGCGCCAGCAGTGTTGGGGGGGCCTACGAGCAGTACGTC. The encoded protein is CASSVGGAYEQYV.

The chain links TRBV7-9 to TRBJ2-1; no firm D call. The ends were cut back, 5 bases at V and 8 bases at J, with 10 bases in the middle. Germline CDR1 is SEHNR and CDR2 is FQNEAQ (reference sequence). CDR3 length: 12 amino acids. The CDR3 DNA follows: TGTGCCAGCAGCCCTGGCTTCTATGAGCAGTTCTTC. As protein: CASSPGFYEQFF.

The J gene is TRBJ2-1, the V gene TRBV6-2 or TRBV6-3; the match to TRBD2 covers 8 bases. V lost 2 bases and J lost 6; bases outside the gene matches: 9. Germline V gene data show CDR1 as MNHEY and CDR2 as SVGEGT. The CDR3 contains 16 residues. The CDR3 loop is CASSYGTGGAGNEQFF. CDR3 DNA: TGTGCCAGCAGTTACGGTACGGGGGGGGCCGGCAATGAGCAGTTCTTC.

The chain recombines TRBV4-1 with TRBJ2-3; 7 bases agree with TRBD2. Per the germline V gene, CDR1 is MGHRA and CDR2 is YSYEKL. The CDR3 is 14 amino acids. V lost 5 bases to trimming and J lost 1 base; unmatched junction nucleotides: 3. CDR3 amino acids: CASSATSRTDTQYF. For the CDR3, the DNA is TGCGCCAGCAGCGCGACTAGCCGCACAGATACGCAGTATTTT.

The chain employs TRBV9 and TRBJ2-1; 8 nucleotides line up with TRBD1. The germline CDR1 and CDR2 sequences are SGDLS and YYNGEE. J was trimmed by 14 bases and V by 3 bases; bases with no gene match: 4. The CDR3 is made up of 11 amino acids. The CDR3: CASSARGQKFF. The CDR3 DNA sequence: TGTGCCAGCAGCGCCAGGGGGCAGAAGTTCTTC.

At least ten counts were recorded for this clonotype. The chain has TRBV5-6 and TRBJ1-1; possible D gene TRBD1, 5 bases. CDR3 length: 12 residues. V was trimmed by 0 bases and J by 10 bases, leaving 10 bases between them. The germline CDR1 and CDR2 sequences are SGHDT and YYEEEE. Written as DNA, the CDR3 is TGTGCCAGCAGCTTGGGGGGCGCGGGAGCTTTCTTT. The encoded protein is CASSLGGAGAFF.

V is TRBV6-4 and J is TRBJ2-2, with a tentative D call TRBD1 (6 bases). V gave up 0 bases and J gave up 9 bases, with 8 bases separating them. CDR1 and CDR2 (germline): MRHNA, SNTAGT. The CDR3 has 13 residues. The CDR3: CASSDSGTRELFF. CDR3 bases: TGTGCCAGCAGTGACTCAGGGACAAGGGAGCTGTTTTTT.

This clonotype was counted a few times. This rearrangement joins TRBV27 to TRBJ2-5; 8 positions match TRBD2. The V and J ends lost 5 bases and 2 bases, in that order; junction bases with no gene match: 10. The CDR3 runs to 16 residues. Per the germline V gene, CDR1 is MNHEY and CDR2 is SMNVEV (reference sequence). The CDR3 sequence is CASSPYAGGPQETQYF. The CDR3 DNA reads as TGTGCCAGCAGTCCCTACGCGGGGGGACCTCAAGAGACCCAGTACTTC.

This clonotype was found a few times. This chain links TRBV7-9 with TRBJ1-1, with D unclear. Germline V CDR1 and CDR2: SEHNR, FQNEAQ (reference sequence). CDR3 length: 12 residues. V was cut by 5 bases and J by 4 bases, with 8 bases left in between. CDR3 in DNA: TGTGCCAGCAGCACCGCAGCCACTGAAGCTTTCTTT. Its translation is CASSTAATEAFF.

The chain carries TRBV19 and TRBJ2-7; the match to TRBD2 covers 8 bases. CDR3 length equals 18 residues. From germline, CDR1 is LNHDA and CDR2 SQIVND (reference sequence). V shed 5 bases and J 4 bases; nucleotides not matched to a gene: 19. The CDR3 DNA follows: TGTGCCAGTAGTGCCGCCGGAGGGGCGGGAGGTGGGGGTTACGAGCAGTACTTC. Translation gives CASSAAGGAGGGGYEQYF. Full variable domain (remainder filled in from reference TRBV19 and TRBJ2-7): DGGITQSPKYLFRKEGQNVTLSCEQNLNHDAMYWYRQDPGQGLRLIYYSQIVNDFQKGDIAEGYSVSREKKESFPLTVTSAQKNPTAFYLCASSAAGGAGGGGYEQYFGPGTRLTVT.

This sequence joins TRBV5-6 and TRBJ2-7, with D tentatively TRBD1 or TRBD2 (5 bases each). The CDR3 spans 15 residues. Trimming took off 1 base at V and 2 bases at J, with 13 bases between the two ends. Germline V CDR1 and CDR2: SGHDT, YYEEEE. The DNA of the CDR3 is TGTGCCAGCAGCTTGATCAGGGACCCCGCCTACGAGCAGTACGTC. Protein product: CASSLIRDPAYEQYV.